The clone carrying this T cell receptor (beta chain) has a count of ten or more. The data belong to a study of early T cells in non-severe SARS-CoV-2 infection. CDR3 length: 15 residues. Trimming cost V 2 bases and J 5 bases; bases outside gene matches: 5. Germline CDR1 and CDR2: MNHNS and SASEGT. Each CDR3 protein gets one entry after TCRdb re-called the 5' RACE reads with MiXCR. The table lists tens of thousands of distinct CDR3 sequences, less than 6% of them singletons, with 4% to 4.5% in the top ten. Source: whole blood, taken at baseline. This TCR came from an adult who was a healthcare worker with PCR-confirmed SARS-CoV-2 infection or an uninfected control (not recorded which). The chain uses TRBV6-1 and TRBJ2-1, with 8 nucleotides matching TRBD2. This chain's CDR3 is CASSEIGGVNNEQFF. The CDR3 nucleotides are TGTGCCAGCAGTGAAATCGGGGGGGTAAACAATGAGCAGTTCTTC.